Only one count was recorded for the clone carrying this TCR beta chain. CDR3 length: 18 amino acids. Germline V gene data show CDR1 as LGHNA and CDR2 as YNFKEQ. The junction had 14 bases not matched to a gene; V was cut back by 0 bases and J by 9 bases. The data stem from a study of blood T cell repertoires in COVID-19. On the study more broadly: Sites across the United States, Italy and Spain contributed samples from acute and convalescent COVID-19. Sources were T cells, B-cell-depleted T cells, or PBMCs; the material itself was cDNA or gDNA.

In the original analysis: Amplification with reference gene primers provided the estimates of nucleated cell counts. The repertoire was sequenced with immunoSEQ multiplex PCR; TCRdb's copy has only in-frame clones and lacks some. D and trimming come from the DNA, and the V and J calls and clone size come from that table. The data hold 140,000 or so clones, with 82% observed a single time. This sequence joins TRBV4-2 and TRBJ2-1; TRBD2 aligns across 10 bases. What was sequenced was peripheral blood. The receptor was derived from an elderly woman with acute or convalescent COVID-19. The CDR3 loop is CASSQETSGAVLRSEQFF. CDR3 nucleotides: TGTGCCAGCAGCCAAGAAACTAGCGGGGCTGTACTACGTAGTGAGCAGTTCTTC.